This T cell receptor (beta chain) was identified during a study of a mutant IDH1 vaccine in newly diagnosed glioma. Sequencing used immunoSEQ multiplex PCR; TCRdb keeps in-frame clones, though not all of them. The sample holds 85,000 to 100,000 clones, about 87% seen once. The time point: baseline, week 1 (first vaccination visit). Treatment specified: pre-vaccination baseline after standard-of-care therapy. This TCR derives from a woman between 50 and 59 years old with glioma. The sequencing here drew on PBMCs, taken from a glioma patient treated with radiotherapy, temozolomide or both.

CDR3 loop: CASSQEERGGQFF. The CDR3 DNA reads TGCGCCAGCAGCCAAGAAGAACGGGGGGGGCAGTTCTTC. The chain recombines TRBV4-1 with TRBJ2-1, with 8 bases aligning to TRBD2. J was trimmed by 12 bases and V by 0 bases; bases with no gene match: 4. Germline CDR1 is MGHRA and CDR2 is YSYEKL. The CDR3 contains 13 residues.